This entry lists 11 T cell receptor beta chains sequenced from one sample in a study of cytomegalovirus exposure and HLA in healthy donors. A multiplex PCR was run with 60 Vbeta primers and 13 Jbeta primers. The assay was immunoSEQ multiplex PCR, and TCRdb's table has in-frame clones only and misses some. Here the sample spans approximately 190,000 clones, 70% being singletons. Sequencing was done on a sample of PBMCs. All receptors derive from a man between 35 and 55 years old in good health and CMV-seropositive.

The chain uses TRBV10-1 and TRBJ2-5, with 9 bases identical to TRBD2. Per germline, CDR1 WNHNN and CDR2 SYGVQD (reference sequence). Trimming removed 4 bases from V and 6 bases from J; junction bases left unmatched: 6. The CDR3 contains 14 residues. The CDR3 region is CASSGASGVQTQYF. Written as DNA, the CDR3 is TGCGCCAGCAGTGGGGCTAGCGGGGTACAGACCCAGTACTTC.

The chain couples TRBV27 to TRBJ1-5; 7 bases are a match to TRBD1. With 0 bases clipped from V and 4 bases from J, the junction kept 3 bases outside the gene matches. The CDR3 is 15 amino acids. Germline CDR1 and CDR2: MNHEY and SMNVEV (reference sequence). The CDR3 spells CASSLSRTGNQPQHF. As DNA, the CDR3 is TGTGCCAGCAGTTTATCTAGGACAGGAAATCAGCCCCAGCATTTT.

This chain connects TRBV5-1 to TRBJ1-1, with 9 bases aligning to TRBD1. The germline V gene encodes CDR1 SGHRS and CDR2 YFSETQ. J was trimmed by 1 base and V by 3 bases; bases with no gene match: 1. The CDR3 sequence is 14 residues long. DNA of the CDR3: TGCGCCAGCAGCTCGGACAGGGGGAACACTGAAGCTTTCTTT. It codes for CASSSDRGNTEAFF.

This clone was seen a few times. The J gene is TRBJ2-2, the V gene TRBV6-5; D is uncertain. Per the germline V gene, CDR1 is MNHEY and CDR2 is SVGAGI. Deletions cut 0 bases from V and 4 bases from J, with 12 bases between. The CDR3 spans 16 residues. In DNA, the CDR3 is TGTGCCAGCAGTTACTCTGGTTCACCGGGCACCGGGGAGCTGTTTTTT. Its translation is CASSYSGSPGTGELFF.

This clone was detected a few times. The rearrangement joins TRBV7-9 to TRBJ1-1; D is uncertain. CDR1 SEHNR and CDR2 FQNEAQ come from the germline V gene (reference sequence). The CDR3 is 12 amino acids. Trimming pared 1 base from V and 7 bases from J, leaving 7 bases between. This CDR3 is CASSLVTDEAFF. DNA for the CDR3: TGTGCCAGCAGCTTAGTTACAGATGAAGCTTTCTTT.

This clone has a count of ten or more. The sample has other DNA sequences that encode this CDR3 too. This chain connects TRBV5-1 to TRBJ2-3; D perhaps matches TRBD2 (6 bases). The CDR3 spans 15 residues. CDR1 SGHRS and CDR2 YFSETQ come from the germline V gene. V was trimmed by 0 bases and J by 0 bases, leaving 8 bases between them. The CDR3 here is CASSLGGVSTDTQYF. The CDR3 nucleotides are TGCGCCAGCAGCTTGGGGGGGGTAAGCACAGATACGCAGTATTTT. The whole variable domain, remainder taken from reference TRBV5-1 and TRBJ2-3, is KAGVTQTPRYLIKTRGQQVTLSCSPISGHRSVSWYQQTPGQGLQFLFEYFSETQRNKGNFPGRFSGRQFSNSRSEMNVSTLELGDSALYLCASSLGGVSTDTQYFGPGTRLTVL.

This clone turned up a few times. J is TRBJ2-7 and V is TRBV6-1; D possibly corresponds to TRBD2 (6 bases). Trimming stripped 0 bases from V and 2 bases from J, with 11 bases between. Germline V gene sequence: CDR1 MNHNS, CDR2 SASEGT. The CDR3 length is 15 residues. The chain's CDR3 is CASSEANGGPYEQYF. The CDR3 nucleotides are TGTGCCAGCAGTGAAGCGAACGGGGGACCCTACGAGCAGTACTTC.

Only a few counts were recorded for this clone. The rearrangement uses TRBV19 and TRBJ1-1; perhaps TRBD1 as D (5 bases). This CDR3 spans 16 amino acids. Trimming shortened V by 7 bases and J by 1 base, and 19 bases separated the two germline ends. Germline V gives CDR1 LNHDA, CDR2 SQIVND (reference sequence). The DNA of the CDR3 is TGTGCCAGTACCCCGTCAGGGTACAACCCGAACACTGAAGCTTTCTTT. Its translation: CASTPSGYNPNTEAFF.

The chain combines TRBV7-2 with TRBJ1-5, with D perhaps TRBD1 (6 bases). The CDR3 extends over 15 amino acids. Germline CDR1 is SGHTA and CDR2 is FQGNSA. The ends were cut back, 5 bases at V and 5 bases at J, with 16 bases in the middle. The DNA of the CDR3 is TGTGCCAGCAGCCCCATCGGGACAACCGATCAGCCCCAGCATTTT. Protein: CASSPIGTTDQPQHF.

The genes are TRBV18 and TRBJ2-5, with 11 positions matching TRBD2. V gave up 1 base and J gave up 2 bases; unmatched junction bases: 3. The CDR3 length is 16 residues. Germline V gene data show CDR1 as KGHSH and CDR2 as LQKENI. CDR3 in amino acids: CASSPQLAGDQETQYF. The CDR3 region has the DNA TGTGCCAGCTCACCACAACTAGCGGGGGATCAAGAGACCCAGTACTTC.

The chain couples TRBV27 to TRBJ2-2; 15 bases map to TRBD2. There are 20 residues in the CDR3. Per the germline V gene, CDR1 is MNHEY and CDR2 is SMNVEV (reference sequence). Germline trimming cut 4 bases from V and 1 base from J; bases unmatched to any gene: 10. CDR3 sequence reads: CASSSNDPGLAGGNTGELFF. The CDR3 DNA is TGTGCCAGCAGTTCGAATGACCCGGGACTAGCGGGGGGGAACACCGGGGAGCTGTTTTTT.